The clone carrying this T cell receptor beta chain was counted once. PCR used 60 Vbeta primers and 13 Jbeta primers. The protocol was immunoSEQ multiplex PCR, while the TCRdb copy is restricted to in-frame clones and leaves out a portion. The table lists 130,000 or so clones, approximately 69% of them singletons, with 6.6% in the top ten. The sample originates from a study of cytomegalovirus exposure and HLA in healthy donors. V dropped 2 bases and J dropped 4; count of bases not matched to a gene: 7. Germline lookup yields CDR1 MNHEY and CDR2 SVGAGI. CDR3 length equals 15 residues. V and J are TRBV6-5 and TRBJ2-7, with TRBD1 matching over 8 bases. This TCR was sampled from a man between 35 and 55 years old in good health and CMV-seropositive. Source material: PBMCs. CDR3 residues: CASSYNRDRTYEQYF. The CDR3, as DNA: TGTGCCAGCAGTTACAACCGGGACAGGACTTACGAGCAGTACTTC.